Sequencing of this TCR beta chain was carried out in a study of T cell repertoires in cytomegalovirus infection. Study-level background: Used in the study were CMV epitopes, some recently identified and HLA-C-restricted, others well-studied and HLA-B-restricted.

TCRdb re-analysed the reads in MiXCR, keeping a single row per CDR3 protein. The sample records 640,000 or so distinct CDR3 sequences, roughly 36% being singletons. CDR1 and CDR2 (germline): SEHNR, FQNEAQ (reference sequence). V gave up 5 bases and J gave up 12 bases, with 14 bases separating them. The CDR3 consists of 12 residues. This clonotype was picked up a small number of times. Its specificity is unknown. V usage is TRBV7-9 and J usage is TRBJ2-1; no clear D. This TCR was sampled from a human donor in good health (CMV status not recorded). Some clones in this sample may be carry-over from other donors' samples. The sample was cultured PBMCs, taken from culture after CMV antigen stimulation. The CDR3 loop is CASSQEKLVQFF. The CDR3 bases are TGTGCCAGCAGCCAGGAGAAGCTAGTGCAGTTCTTC.